The present TCR beta chain was sequenced within a study of cytomegalovirus exposure and HLA in healthy donors. Study outcomes and limitations: Cytomegalovirus association was assigned to about 150 TCR beta chains. Segments of the TCR beta V type were, in most cases, productive about 87% or about 30% of the time in an earlier analysis.

The PCR had 60 Vbeta and 13 Jbeta primers. Clones were read by immunoSEQ multiplex PCR, and TCRdb kept only the in-frame ones, dropping some. The table records around 130,000 clones, about 81% of them present only once. This clone was recorded only once. Its antigen is unknown. The sequencing input was PBMCs. The TCR sequence derives from a woman aged 40 to 49 in good health and CMV-seropositive.

CDR3 region: CASSIQGASYEQYF. The CDR3 DNA reads as TGTGCCAGTAGTATACAGGGTGCATCCTACGAGCAGTACTTC. The V and J genes are TRBV19 and TRBJ2-7; tentative D call: TRBD1 (5 bases). Trimming left V 2 bases short and J 1 base short, with 9 bases between. Per the germline V gene, CDR1 is LNHDA and CDR2 is SQIVND (reference sequence). The CDR3 consists of 14 residues.